This is a list of T cell receptor beta chains from one sample in a study of neurological immune-mediated disorders. In TCRdb, the 5' RACE reads were re-called with MiXCR into one record per CDR3 protein. This table has 36,000 or so distinct CDR3 sequences, about a tenth appearing once. The sequenced sample was PBMCs. These receptors came from a woman in her thirties with HTLV-1-associated myelopathy (HAM/TSP). Both conserved end residues are trimmed from each CDR3.

v_gene	j_gene	len	CDR3aa
TRBV7-8	TRBJ2-2	13	ASRFLAASTGELF
TRBV20-1	TRBJ1-4	15	SARERDRDTLLAQLF
TRBV4-2	TRBJ2-1	11	ASSRLSSSEQF
TRBV3-1	TRBJ1-1	12	ASSLFLSSTEAF
TRBV5-1	TRBJ1-1	12	ASSLLESNTEAF
TRBV20-1	TRBJ2-7	11	SAPILGVYEQY
TRBV29-1	TRBJ1-1	10	SVVRTVTEAF
TRBV11-2	TRBJ1-5	11	ASSLEGRQPQH
TRBV9	TRBJ1-3	16	ASSPHPGRGLSGNTIY
TRBV5-1	TRBJ1-5	14	ASSLAGQGGGQPQH
TRBV24-1	TRBJ2-3	15	ATSDSKERPFTDTQY
TRBV5-1	TRBJ1-6	13	ASSLEGREASPLH
TRBV5-5	TRBJ1-4	12	ASSYPGTNEKLF
TRBV3-1	TRBJ2-4	11	ASSQDGSGGQY
TRBV6-2/TRBV6-3	TRBJ2-6	13	ASNDRRSGANVLT
TRBV5-1	TRBJ1-1	12	ASSLDIGSTEAF
TRBV7-9	TRBJ2-7	15	ASSLTRGETESYEQY
TRBV29-1	TRBJ1-1	13	SVEDRRAGNNEAF
TRBV12-3/TRBV12-4	TRBJ2-3	13	ASSPQGARTDTQY
TRBV5-1	TRBJ2-1	13	ASSSGQVSYNEQF
TRBV5-1	TRBJ2-2	12	ASSALENTGELF
TRBV20-1	TRBJ1-1	12	SAGTGQRNTEAF
TRBV4-1	TRBJ1-1	12	ASSQLTSNTEAF
TRBV7-2	TRBJ1-4	15	ASSLLSQLRGDEKLF